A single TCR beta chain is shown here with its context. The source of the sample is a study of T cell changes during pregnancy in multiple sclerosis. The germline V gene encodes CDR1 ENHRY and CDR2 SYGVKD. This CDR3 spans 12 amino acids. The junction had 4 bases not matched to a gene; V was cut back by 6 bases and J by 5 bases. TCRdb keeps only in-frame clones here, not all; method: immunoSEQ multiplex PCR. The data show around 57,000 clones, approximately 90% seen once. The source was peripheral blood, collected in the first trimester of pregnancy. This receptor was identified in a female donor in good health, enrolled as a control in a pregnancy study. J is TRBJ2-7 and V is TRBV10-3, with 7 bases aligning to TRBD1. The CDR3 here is CAIRVQGHEQYF. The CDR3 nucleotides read TGTGCCATCAGGGTACAGGGGCACGAGCAGTACTTC.